These 4 T cell receptor beta chains were all obtained from the same sample, sequenced in a study of blood T cells in healthy people across ages. A second PCR, run for roughly 7 to 12 cycles, used a sample-barcoded 5' primer plus a J-beta primer mix. TCRdb reanalysed the 5' RACE reads using MiXCR and keeps one entry per CDR3 protein. Of around 1.1 million distinct CDR3 sequences listed, more than 30% were seen once; the top ten hold around 14%. Material for sequencing was blood. The receptors were sampled from a man aged 18 to 30 in good health.

This clonotype was counted a few times. The chain uses TRBV3-1 and TRBJ1-2, with TRBD1 as a possible D gene (5 bases). Germline CDR1 is LGHDT and CDR2 is YNNKEL (reference sequence). This CDR3 spans 15 amino acids. The V end was cut by 2 bases, the J end by 0 bases, with 10 bases between. CDR3 sequence reads: CASSQLLGPNYGYTF. Here the CDR3 DNA reads TGTGCCAGCAGCCAACTCCTGGGACCTAACTATGGCTACACCTTC.

This chain joins TRBV7-2 and TRBJ1-2; TRBD1 agrees at 8 bases. The germline V gene encodes CDR1 SGHTA and CDR2 FQGNSA. The CDR3 spans 12 residues. V shed 2 bases, J shed 11 bases, and the junction held 4 bases outside the gene matches. The CDR3 sequence is CASSLMGQVYTF. DNA for the CDR3: TGTGCCAGCAGCTTAATGGGACAGGTTTACACCTTC.

This clonotype was seen a handful of times. The V and J genes are TRBV6-5 and TRBJ2-2; TRBD2 is a possible D gene (5 bases). The CDR3 is made up of 14 amino acids. Trimming stripped 0 bases from V and 6 bases from J, with 8 bases between. CDR1 and CDR2 from the germline V gene are MNHEY and SVGAGI. This CDR3 is CASSYSRGAGELFF. CDR3 nucleotides: TGTGCCAGCAGTTACTCTCGGGGTGCCGGGGAGCTGTTTTTT.

The V and J genes are TRBV4-2 and TRBJ1-2, with 7 bases fitting TRBD1. V lost 0 bases and J lost 2; bases outside the gene matches: 3. The CDR3 length is 15 residues. Looked up from germline, CDR1 is LGHNA and CDR2 is YNFKEQ. The CDR3 sequence is CASSQEEQGNYGYTF. The CDR3 bases are TGTGCCAGCAGCCAAGAGGAACAGGGGAACTATGGCTACACCTTC.